The clone carrying this T cell receptor (beta chain) was recorded at least ten times. What it binds is not known. This specimen belongs to a study of T cells in Graves' hyperthyroidism and ophthalmopathy. General study points: Most expanded thyroid clonotypes above 0.001 recurred in blood. For ophthalmopathy, model prediction preceded onset by a median roughly 5.9 months.

The CDR3 spans 12 residues. Trimming took 4 bases from V and 4 from J, leaving 7 bases between them. CDR1 is MDHEN and CDR2 is SYDVKM in the germline V gene. RNA transcripts served as the template for amplifying TCR beta CDR3 regions. The HTBI primer set served for first-round RT-PCR of the TCR CDR3. MiXCR, run by TCRdb on the multiplex PCR reads, gives a single entry per CDR3 protein. The data contain 490,000 or so distinct CDR3 sequences, less than 20% of them singletons. The chain combines TRBV28 with TRBJ1-1; D call uncertain. Sequenced sample: blood. This receptor was taken from a middle-aged man with Graves' ophthalmopathy. Here the CDR3 DNA reads TGTGCCAGCAGTTCCCTTTCCACTGAAGCTTTCTTT. This encodes CASSSLSTEAFF.